Listed here are 3 T cell receptor beta chains from one sample, sequenced in a study of PD-L1 blockade in urothelial cancer. Assay: immunoSEQ multiplex PCR; the TCRdb copy retains only in-frame clones and omits some. The profile shows just under 45,000 clones, about 83% of them singletons. Time point described: peripheral blood 6 weeks after treatment start. Sample: PBMCs, taken around atezolizumab (anti-PD-L1) treatment. The receptors originated from a man in his 60s with urothelial cancer.

The V call is TRBV28, the J call TRBJ1-6; D may be TRBD1 (5 bases). This CDR3 is 19 amino acids long. The germline V gene encodes CDR1 MDHEN and CDR2 SYDVKM. Trimming removed 3 bases at V and 5 bases at J, with 23 bases between. In DNA, the CDR3 is TGTGCCAGCAGTTTGCGGATTGGGCGCAAGACAGCGAATAATTCACCCCTCCACTTT. As protein: CASSLRIGRKTANNSPLHF. Based on the CDR3 plus reference TRBV28 and TRBJ1-6, the full variable domain is DVKVTQSSRYLVKRTGEKVFLECVQDMDHENMFWYRQDPGLGLRLIYFSYDVKMKEKGDIPEGYSVSREKKERFSLILESASTNQTSMYLCASSLRIGRKTANNSPLHFGNGTRLTVT.

This sequence joins TRBV2 and TRBJ1-2, with a possible D match to TRBD1 (5 bases). Germline assignment: CDR1 SNHLY and CDR2 FYNNEI. CDR3 length: 12 residues. Deletions cut 6 bases from V and 4 bases from J, with 9 bases between. The CDR3 region has the DNA TGTGCCAGCAGAAGGGACTTCTATGGCTACACCTTC. Residues: CASRRDFYGYTF. Full variable domain (rest looked up from reference TRBV2 and TRBJ1-2): EPEVTQTPSHQVTQMGQEVILRCVPISNHLYFYWYRQILGQKVEFLVSFYNNEISEKSEIFDDQFSVERPDGSNFTLKIRSTKLEDSAMYFCASRRDFYGYTFGSGTRLTVV.

This clone has only one observation. The rearrangement joins TRBV4-2 to TRBJ2-1; maybe TRBD2 (6 bases). This CDR3 has 15 residues. In germline, CDR1 is LGHNA, CDR2 YNFKEQ. Trimming cost V 5 bases and J 6 bases, with 17 bases left between them. CDR3 coding DNA: TGTGCCAGCAGCTTACGGGACTCGTCCGTCAATGAGCAGTTCTTC. Its translation is CASSLRDSSVNEQFF.